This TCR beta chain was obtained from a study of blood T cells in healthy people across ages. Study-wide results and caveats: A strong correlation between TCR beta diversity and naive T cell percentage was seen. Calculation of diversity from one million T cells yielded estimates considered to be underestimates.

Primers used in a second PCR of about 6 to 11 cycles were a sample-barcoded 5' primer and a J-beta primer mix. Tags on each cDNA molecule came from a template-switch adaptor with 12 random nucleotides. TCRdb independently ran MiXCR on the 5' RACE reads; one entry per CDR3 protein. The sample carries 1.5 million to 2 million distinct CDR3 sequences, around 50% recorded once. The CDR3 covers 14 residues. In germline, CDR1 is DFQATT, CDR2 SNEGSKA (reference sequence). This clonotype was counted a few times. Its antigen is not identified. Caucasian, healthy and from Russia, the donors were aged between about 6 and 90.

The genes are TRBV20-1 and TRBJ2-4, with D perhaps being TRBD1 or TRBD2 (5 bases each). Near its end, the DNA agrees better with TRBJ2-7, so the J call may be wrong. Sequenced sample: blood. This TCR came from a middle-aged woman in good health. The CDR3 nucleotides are TGCAGTGCTCCACTTGGGACGGTTGACTACGAGCAGTACTTC. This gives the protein CSAPLGTVDYEQYF.